These 32 T cell receptor beta chains originate from one sample sequenced in a study of cytomegalovirus exposure and HLA in healthy donors. The PCR made use of 60 Vbeta and 13 Jbeta primers. Produced via immunoSEQ multiplex PCR; TCRdb's table is partial and in-frame only. The sample shows roughly 190,000 clones, over 65% of them seen only once. Sequencing was performed on PBMCs. The source is a woman in her forties or fifties in good health and CMV-seropositive.

The chain couples TRBV7-8 to TRBJ1-1; 9 bases line up with TRBD1. The CDR3 length is 13 residues. CDR1 is SGHVS and CDR2 is FQNEAQ in the germline V gene. The V and J ends lost 5 bases and 10 bases, in that order; junction bases with no gene match: 8. The CDR3 DNA is TGTGCCAGCAGCCCTACAGGGGGCGCGGTAGCTTTCTTT. Its protein product is CASSPTGGAVAFF.

Comment on this clone: The junction departs from the called germline gene at one end, perhaps through a read error. The V call is TRBV7-9, the J call TRBJ2-2; 11 nucleotides match TRBD2. The CDR3 consists of 16 residues. The germline V gene encodes CDR1 SEHNR and CDR2 FQNEAQ (reference sequence). CDR3 in amino acids: CSSSPWRLAGSGELFF. The CDR3 DNA reads TGTTCCAGCAGCCCCTGGCGACTAGCGGGGAGCGGGGAGCTGTTTTTT.

The chain is built from TRBV6-6 and TRBJ1-1, with 10 nucleotides matching TRBD1. Germline V gene lookup returns CDR1 MNHNY and CDR2 SVGAGI (reference sequence). Losses at the gene ends were 7 bases for V and 5 bases for J; bases not matched to a gene: 13. This CDR3 is 16 amino acids long. The CDR3 reads CASTPRGQGSGTEAFF. CDR3 nucleotide sequence: TGTGCCAGCACCCCCCGGGGACAGGGGTCGGGAACTGAAGCTTTCTTT.

The chain recombines TRBV28 with TRBJ2-7, with D hard to call. The CDR3 runs 13 residues. V was clipped by 3 bases and J by 0 bases, with 6 bases between them. Per the germline V gene, CDR1 is MDHEN and CDR2 is SYDVKM. Here the CDR3 DNA reads TGTGCCAGCAGTTTGAGGTCCTCCTACGAGCAGTACTTC. Encoded protein: CASSLRSSYEQYF.

V is TRBV28 and J is TRBJ2-5, with D possibly TRBD1 on 5 matching bases. The J call is doubtful: the DNA matches TRBJ2-7 better. CDR3 length: 13 residues. Germline V CDR1 and CDR2: MDHEN, SYDVKM. CDR3 DNA sequence: TGTGCCAGCAGTCACGACAGTACCTACGAGCAGTACTTC. Amino acids: CASSHDSTYEQYF.

The V call is TRBV5-1, the J call TRBJ1-1; D gene ambiguous. The CDR3 spans 13 residues. CDR1 is SGHRS and CDR2 is YFSETQ in the germline V gene. The V and J ends lost 1 base and 6 bases respectively, with 10 bases between them. CDR3 DNA: TGCGCCAGCAGCTTGTCTTCAGTATCTGAAGCTTTCTTT. Translation: CASSLSSVSEAFF.

The chain carries TRBV7-9 and TRBJ1-2, with 9 nucleotides matching TRBD1. This CDR3 has 16 amino acids. Germline V gene sequence: CDR1 SEHNR, CDR2 FQNEAQ (reference sequence). V trimming: 0 bases; J trimming: 4 bases; junction bases outside the gene matches: 6. The CDR3 sequence: CASSLAPGQGSYGYTF. Written as DNA, the CDR3 is TGTGCCAGCAGCTTAGCGCCGGGACAGGGATCCTATGGCTACACCTTC.

The V and J genes are TRBV7-3 and TRBJ2-1; 13 nucleotides match TRBD2. Germline assignment: CDR1 SGHTA and CDR2 FQGTGA. Trimming took 5 bases from V and 9 from J; bases not matched to a gene: 10. The CDR3 contains 16 residues. The CDR3 DNA reads TGTGCCAGCAGCCCGGGACTAGCGGGGACCGGGGGTGAGCAGTTCTTC. Translated: CASSPGLAGTGGEQFF.

This clone has only one observation. V usage is TRBV28 and J usage is TRBJ2-5; 7 bases are shared with TRBD2. Trimming cost V 6 bases and J 3 bases; bases outside gene matches: 7. Germline CDR1 MDHEN, CDR2 SYDVKM. The CDR3 consists of 14 residues. CDR3 sequence: CASSPGGREETQYF. The DNA of the CDR3 is TGTGCCAGCAGCCCGGGGGGACGGGAAGAGACCCAGTACTTC.

The genes are TRBV2 and TRBJ1-6; 7 bases are a match to TRBD1. Germline lookup yields CDR1 SNHLY and CDR2 FYNNEI. The CDR3 spans 14 residues. Trimming took 6 bases from V and 4 from J; bases not matched to a gene: 3. CDR3 residues: CASSPTGYNSPLHF. CDR3 bases: TGTGCCAGCAGCCCGACAGGGTATAATTCACCCCTCCACTTT. Full variable domain (missing parts from reference TRBV2 and TRBJ1-6): EPEVTQTPSHQVTQMGQEVILRCVPISNHLYFYWYRQILGQKVEFLVSFYNNEISEKSEIFDDQFSVERPDGSNFTLKIRSTKLEDSAMYFCASSPTGYNSPLHFGNGTRLTVT.

The chain combines TRBV6-5 with TRBJ1-1, with D unresolved. CDR3 length equals 12 residues. Germline V gene data show CDR1 as MNHEY and CDR2 as SVGAGI. V was pared by 5 bases and J by 6 bases, with 10 bases between. CDR3 in DNA: TGTGCCAGCAGTAACCGGAGGGCTGAAGCTTTCTTT. Translation gives CASSNRRAEAFF.

This clone has only a few counts. This chain links TRBV5-4 with TRBJ1-6, with D perhaps TRBD1 (6 bases). Per the germline V gene, CDR1 is SGHNT and CDR2 is YYREEE (reference sequence). CDR3 length equals 14 residues. Trimming stripped 0 bases from V and 5 bases from J, with 6 bases between. Here the CDR3 DNA reads TGTGCCAGCAGCTTGGACAGGGATAATTCACCCCTCCACTTT. Amino acids: CASSLDRDNSPLHF. Full variable domain (rest looked up from reference TRBV5-4 and TRBJ1-6): ETGVTQSPTHLIKTRGQQVTLRCSSQSGHNTVSWYQQALGQGPQFIFQYYREEENGRGNFPPRFSGLQFPNYSSELNVNALELDDSALYLCASSLDRDNSPLHFGNGTRLTVT.

V is TRBV5-1 and J is TRBJ1-4; 8 bases fit TRBD1. After removal of 4 bases from V and 6 bases from J, the junction contained 5 bases not matched to a gene. Looked up from germline, CDR1 is SGHRS and CDR2 is YFSETQ. This CDR3 has 14 amino acids. DNA of the CDR3: TGCGCCAGCAGCACGGGACAGGAGTATGAAAAACTGTTTTTT. Its translation is CASSTGQEYEKLFF.

In this sample, this clone turned up once. V and J are TRBV27 and TRBJ2-1; 14 nucleotides align to TRBD2. CDR1 and CDR2 (germline): MNHEY, SMNVEV (reference sequence). The CDR3 consists of 15 residues. V lost 5 bases and J lost 9; bases outside the gene matches: 6. CDR3 residues: CASSPGTSGGSEQFF. The CDR3 nucleotides read TGTGCCAGCAGTCCGGGGACTAGCGGGGGATCTGAGCAGTTCTTC.

This chain uses TRBV6-5 with TRBJ2-7, with a possible D match to TRBD2 (6 bases). Germline CDR1 is MNHEY and CDR2 is SVGAGI. The CDR3 contains 11 residues. Trimming took off 6 bases at V and 6 bases at J, with 9 bases between the two ends. The CDR3 region is CASSLGGEQYF. Written as DNA, the CDR3 is TGTGCCAGCAGCCTGGGAGGCGAGCAGTACTTC.

Comments on this clone: Other DNA sequences from this sample encode an identical CDR3 as well. This chain joins TRBV7-2 and TRBJ2-1; TRBD1 matches 7 bases. J lost 0 bases, V lost 1 base, and 3 bases had no gene match. CDR3 length: 16 residues. Germline V lookup: CDR1 SGHTA, CDR2 FQGNSA. The chain's CDR3 is CASSLGGGISYNEQFF. In DNA, the CDR3 is TGTGCCAGCAGCTTAGGAGGGGGCATCTCCTACAATGAGCAGTTCTTC.

CDR3 residues: CASSLTGAVTEAFF. As DNA, the CDR3 is TGTGCCAGCAGTTTGACAGGGGCCGTCACTGAAGCTTTCTTT. The V gene is TRBV5-5, the J gene TRBJ1-1, with 8 bases identical to TRBD1. V was clipped by 5 bases and J by 4 bases; unmatched bases: 7. From germline, CDR1 is SGHKS and CDR2 YYEKEE (reference sequence). This CDR3 is built from 14 residues.

The gene calls are TRBV11-1 and TRBJ1-2, with 7 bases lining up with TRBD1. V lost 10 bases to trimming and J lost 7 bases; unmatched junction nucleotides: 6. In germline, CDR1 is SGHAT, CDR2 FQDESV (reference sequence). The CDR3 length is 11 residues. The CDR3 protein is CAIKTGFGYTF. The CDR3 coding sequence is TGTGCCATCAAGACAGGGTTTGGCTACACCTTC.

The rearrangement uses TRBV18 and TRBJ2-5; 9 bases fit TRBD2. Per the germline V gene, CDR1 is KGHSH and CDR2 is LQKENI. The CDR3 runs 16 residues. V lost 6 bases, J lost 2 bases, and 10 bases stayed unmatched. CDR3 sequence: CASSRNSGGYQETQYF. CDR3 DNA sequence: TGTGCCAGCTCCCGAAATAGCGGGGGCTATCAAGAGACCCAGTACTTC. The complete variable domain, with remaining parts taken from reference TRBV18 and TRBJ2-5, reads NAGVMQNPRHLVRRRGQEARLRCSPMKGHSHVYWYRQLPEEGLKFMVYLQKENIIDESGMPKERFSAEFPKEGPSILRIQQVVRGDSAAYFCASSRNSGGYQETQYFGPGTRLLVL.

This chain uses TRBV7-9 with TRBJ2-3, with 7 bases matching TRBD1. The CDR3 length is 13 residues. In germline, CDR1 is SEHNR, CDR2 FQNEAQ (reference sequence). J gave up 8 bases and V 5 bases, and 7 bases lay outside the gene matches. CDR3 residues: CASSTRTGSTQYF. In nucleotides, the CDR3 is TGTGCCAGCAGCACCCGGACAGGATCTACGCAGTATTTT.

This clone was observed once. The V call is TRBV5-4, the J call TRBJ1-5; a weak D match, TRBD1 (6 bases). Trimming pared 5 bases from V and 0 bases from J, leaving 12 bases between. CDR3 length: 15 residues. Per the germline V gene, CDR1 is SGHNT and CDR2 is YYREEE (reference sequence). The CDR3 protein is CASSQQGNSNQPQHF. CDR3 coding DNA: TGTGCCAGCAGTCAACAGGGCAATAGCAATCAGCCCCAGCATTTT.

This chain joins TRBV7-9 and TRBJ2-5, with D tentatively TRBD2 (6 bases). The CDR3 is 16 amino acids. V was pared by 5 bases and J by 5 bases, with 21 bases between. The germline CDR1 and CDR2 sequences are SEHNR and FQNEAQ (reference sequence). The DNA of the CDR3 is TGTGCCAGCAGCCTGCACCGGGACTCACGGGGTGAGACCCAGTACTTC. It yields the protein CASSLHRDSRGETQYF.

The chain carries TRBV6-1 and TRBJ2-3, with a possible D match to TRBD1 (6 bases). Germline assignment: CDR1 MNHNS and CDR2 SASEGT. The CDR3 loop spans 17 amino acids. Trimming pared 0 bases from V and 4 bases from J, leaving 17 bases between. The CDR3 DNA sequence: TGTGCCAGCAGTGAAGCGCTTCAACAGCAGGGGCCAGATACGCAGTATTTT. This codes for CASSEALQQQGPDTQYF.

This sequence joins TRBV30 and TRBJ1-4; weak D call: TRBD1 (6 bases). The germline V and J ends were trimmed by 0 bases and 6 bases, with 14 bases remaining between them. From germline, CDR1 is GTSNPN and CDR2 SVGIG (reference sequence). CDR3 length: 15 amino acids. The chain's CDR3 is CAWSVLRQDYEKLFF. CDR3 nucleotide sequence: TGTGCCTGGAGTGTACTGCGACAGGATTATGAAAAACTGTTTTTT.

The chain couples TRBV2 to TRBJ1-6; 12 bases line up with TRBD1. The CDR3 consists of 14 residues. The junction had 3 bases not matched to a gene; V was cut back by 6 bases and J by 9 bases. CDR1 and CDR2 from the germline V gene are SNHLY and FYNNEI. The CDR3 region is CASRAGQGASPLHF. The CDR3 coding sequence is TGTGCCAGCAGGGCGGGACAGGGGGCTTCACCCCTCCACTTT.

The gene calls are TRBV11-2 and TRBJ2-2; the D is unclear. The CDR3 is 11 residues long. Germline V CDR1 and CDR2: SGHAT, FQNNGV. Trimming left V 8 bases short and J 5 bases short, with 6 bases between. The CDR3 sequence is CASRITGELFF. The DNA of the CDR3 is TGTGCCAGCCGTATTACCGGGGAGCTGTTTTTT.

The rearrangement joins TRBV7-3 to TRBJ1-2; 7 bases fit TRBD1. Unmatched junction bases numbered 7, after V lost 5 bases and J lost 7 bases. Per germline, CDR1 SGHTA and CDR2 FQGTGA. This CDR3 contains 13 residues. The CDR3 bases are TGTGCCAGCAGCCCCCGGGACAGTTCTGGCTACACCTTC. Encoded protein: CASSPRDSSGYTF.

The genes are TRBV5-1 and TRBJ2-1; weak D call: TRBD2 (6 bases). CDR1 and CDR2 (germline): SGHRS, YFSETQ. This CDR3 has 16 amino acids. Trimming took 0 bases from V and 4 from J, leaving 14 bases between them. CDR3 coding DNA: TGCGCCAGCAGCTTGGACACTAGCTCCCTTTACAATGAGCAGTTCTTC. This translates into CASSLDTSSLYNEQFF.

CDR3 residues: CASSRTGGDSYEQYF. In DNA form, the CDR3 reads TGCGCCAGCAGCAGGACAGGGGGTGACTCCTACGAGCAGTACTTC. The V gene is TRBV5-1, the J gene TRBJ2-5, with TRBD1 matching 10 bases. The end of the DNA fits TRBJ2-7 better, so the J call may be wrong. The CDR3 consists of 15 residues. Germline V gives CDR1 SGHRS, CDR2 YFSETQ.

A few counts support this clone. CDR3 loop: CATSSGLARGGNTIYF. CDR3 nucleotide sequence: TGTGCCACCAGCAGTGGCCTGGCTCGGGGTGGAAACACCATATATTTT. The J gene is TRBJ1-3, the V gene TRBV15, with unresolved D. The V end was cut by 3 bases, the J end by 3 bases, with 15 bases between. There are 16 residues in the CDR3. Germline-derived CDR1 and CDR2 are LNHNV and YYDKDF (reference sequence).

The V gene is TRBV19, the J gene TRBJ2-3; maybe TRBD2 (7 bases). Germline CDR1 and CDR2: LNHDA and SQIVND (reference sequence). This CDR3 is 14 amino acids long. Trimming removed 4 bases from V and 1 base from J, with 9 bases in between. The CDR3 DNA sequence: TGTGCCAGTAGTAGCGGGGGCGGCACAGATACGCAGTATTTT. Protein product: CASSSGGGTDTQYF.

The V call is TRBV29-1, the J call TRBJ2-5; possible D gene TRBD1, 6 bases. The CDR3 spans 14 residues. CDR1 is SQVTM, CDR2 ANQGSEA, per germline. Trimming cost V 1 base and J 1 base, with 10 bases left between them. This CDR3 is CSVEVDSSQETQYF. The CDR3, as DNA: TGCAGCGTTGAAGTGGACAGTTCCCAAGAGACCCAGTACTTC.